The 25 T cell receptor beta chains below come from one sample, sequenced in a study of cytomegalovirus exposure and HLA in healthy donors. The primer mix had 60 Vbeta and 13 Jbeta primers. Data came from immunoSEQ multiplex PCR; TCRdb stores just in-frame clones and leaves some out. The data show 200,000 or so clones, with approximately 82% seen just once and around 2.1% held by the top ten. Input material: PBMCs. The receptors derive from a young woman in good health and CMV-seropositive.

Notes on this clone: Other DNA sequences in the same sample also yield this CDR3. This chain joins TRBV19 and TRBJ1-5; D perhaps matches TRBD1 (6 bases). The germline CDR1 and CDR2 sequences are LNHDA and SQIVND (reference sequence). Between the trimmed V and J ends, which lost 9 bases and 3 bases, there was a span of 12 bases. This CDR3 contains 13 residues. In DNA form, the CDR3 reads TGTGCCAGCAGCACAGGGAACAATCAGCCCCAGCATTTT. It codes for CASSTGNNQPQHF.

The rearrangement links TRBV5-8 to TRBJ2-7, with D possibly TRBD1 on 6 matching bases. Trimming cost V 2 bases and J 3 bases, with 12 bases left between them. This CDR3 has 14 residues. Germline CDR1 is SGHTS and CDR2 is YDEGEE. This CDR3 reads CASSLDRSLYEQYV. CDR3 coding DNA: TGTGCCAGCAGCTTAGACAGGTCCCTCTACGAGCAGTACGTC.

The CDR3 nucleotides read TGTGCCAGCAGTCTGCAGGGGCACTATGGCTACACCTTC. As protein: CASSLQGHYGYTF. The chain recombines TRBV28 with TRBJ1-2, with a possible D match to TRBD1 (6 bases). V was cut by 5 bases and J by 3 bases, with 10 bases left in between. CDR3 length: 13 residues. Germline V gene sequence: CDR1 MDHEN, CDR2 SYDVKM.

J is TRBJ2-5 and V is TRBV7-9; 7 bases map to TRBD1. There are 14 residues in the CDR3. V shed 3 bases, J shed 1 base, and the junction held 2 bases outside the gene matches. Germline V lookup: CDR1 SEHNR, CDR2 FQNEAQ (reference sequence). CDR3 sequence: CASSFRQGQETQYF. Written as DNA, the CDR3 is TGTGCCAGCAGCTTCCGACAGGGCCAAGAGACCCAGTACTTC.

The genes are TRBV7-9 and TRBJ1-1; 8 bases map to TRBD1. Germline CDR1 and CDR2: SEHNR and FQNEAQ (reference sequence). CDR3 length equals 14 residues. The J segment lost 5 bases and the V segment lost 3 bases, leaving 5 bases of the junction unmatched. The CDR3 nucleotides are TGTGCCAGCAGCTTCGCAGGGGGCTTAACTGAAGCTTTCTTT. Translation: CASSFAGGLTEAFF.

The V gene is TRBV2, the J gene TRBJ2-5, with 10 bases identical to TRBD2. Germline values: CDR1 SNHLY, CDR2 FYNNEI. Unmatched junction bases numbered 8, after V lost 3 bases and J lost 4 bases. The CDR3 has 16 amino acids. CDR3 region: CASSDERGGQSETQYF. The DNA for the CDR3 is TGTGCCAGCAGTGATGAGCGGGGGGGCCAGTCAGAGACCCAGTACTTC.

The J gene is TRBJ2-5, the V gene TRBV27; 11 bases line up with TRBD2. With 4 bases clipped from V and 6 bases from J, the junction kept 10 bases outside the gene matches. This CDR3 comprises 16 residues. Looked up from germline, CDR1 is MNHEY and CDR2 is SMNVEV (reference sequence). CDR3 sequence (DNA): TGTGCCAGCAGTTGGGGTAGCGGGGGGGCCGGCCAGACCCAGTACTTC. It specifies CASSWGSGGAGQTQYF.

The V call is TRBV11-2, the J call TRBJ2-7; D call uncertain. The ends were cut back, 1 base at V and 3 bases at J, with 10 bases in the middle. Germline V CDR1 and CDR2: SGHAT, FQNNGV. There are 14 residues in the CDR3. Here the CDR3 DNA reads TGTGCCAGCAGCTTAGTCCCAGACTTCTACGAGCAGTACTTC. Translating it yields CASSLVPDFYEQYF.

Note on this clone: Other nucleotide sequences from this sample produce the same CDR3. The V and J genes are TRBV30 and TRBJ1-1, with D tentatively TRBD1 (6 bases). This CDR3 has 12 amino acids. In germline, CDR1 is GTSNPN, CDR2 SVGIG (reference sequence). Trimming removed 0 bases from V and 4 bases from J, with 6 bases in between. The CDR3 is CAWSVQGTEAFF. Here the CDR3 DNA reads TGTGCCTGGAGTGTACAGGGCACTGAAGCTTTCTTT.

The rearrangement joins TRBV7-2 to TRBJ2-5; 8 nucleotides match TRBD1. The DNA end lines up better with TRBJ2-7; the J call may be wrong. The CDR3 runs to 14 residues. CDR1 is SGHTA and CDR2 is FQGNSA in the germline V gene. The CDR3 region is CASSFPGTGYEQYF. Written as DNA, the CDR3 is TGTGCCAGCAGCTTTCCCGGGACAGGCTACGAGCAGTACTTC.

V and J are TRBV9 and TRBJ2-1, with 15 bases that match TRBD2. Germline V gene data show CDR1 as SGDLS and CDR2 as YYNGEE. After removal of 0 bases from V and 10 bases from J, the junction contained 2 bases not matched to a gene. The CDR3 length is 15 residues. CDR3 in DNA: TGTGCCAGCAGCGTAGGGGGACTAGCGGGGGGCGAGCAGTTCTTC. Amino acid sequence: CASSVGGLAGGEQFF.

The rearrangement uses TRBV6-1 and TRBJ1-3, with D hard to call. Germline CDR1 MNHNS, CDR2 SASEGT. Trimming took 6 bases from V and 4 from J, leaving 7 bases between them. The CDR3 spans 12 residues. The DNA of the CDR3 is TGTGCCAGCAGCGCTCAGGGAAACACCATATATTTT. It codes for CASSAQGNTIYF.

The CDR3 DNA reads as TGTGCCAGCAGCTTAACACAGAGCTCCTACGAGCAGTACTTC. It yields the protein CASSLTQSSYEQYF. The rearrangement joins TRBV7-9 to TRBJ2-7; D ambiguous. V lost 2 bases and J 0 bases, leaving 8 bases between the germline ends. The CDR3 has 14 amino acids. Germline CDR1 SEHNR, CDR2 FQNEAQ (reference sequence). The full variable domain, its missing parts supplied by reference TRBV7-9 and TRBJ2-7, is DTGVSQNPRHKITKRGQNVTFRCDPISEHNRLYWYRQTLGQGPEFLTYFQNEAQLEKSRLLSDRFSAERPKGSFSTLEIQRTEQGDSAMYLCASSLTQSSYEQYFGPGTRLTVT.

The chain employs TRBV11-2 and TRBJ2-3; 7 bases align to TRBD1. Germline assignment: CDR1 SGHAT and CDR2 FQNNGV. The CDR3 has 15 amino acids. V shed 0 bases, J shed 4 bases, and the junction held 4 bases outside the gene matches. The CDR3 nucleotides are TGTGCCAGCAGCTTAGATCCGACAGGGTCAGATACGCAGTATTTT. It specifies CASSLDPTGSDTQYF.

The chain has TRBV18 and TRBJ2-5, with D unresolved. Germline values: CDR1 KGHSH, CDR2 LQKENI. CDR3 size: 12 residues. The V end lost 2 bases, the J end lost 5 bases, and 6 bases lay between the germline ends. The CDR3, as DNA: TGTGCCAGCTCACCATATTTGGAGACCCAGTACTTC. Amino acid sequence: CASSPYLETQYF.

The genes are TRBV5-4 and TRBJ2-1, with TRBD1 matching over 8 bases. In germline, CDR1 is SGHNT, CDR2 YYREEE (reference sequence). This CDR3 is 16 amino acids long. With 0 bases clipped from V and 4 bases from J, the junction kept 6 bases outside the gene matches. As DNA, the CDR3 is TGTGCCAGCAGCTTGGTAGGACAGGGAGAATACAATGAGCAGTTCTTC. It encodes CASSLVGQGEYNEQFF.

This clone was recorded once. The chain has TRBV30 and TRBJ1-5; perhaps TRBD1 as D (6 bases). Germline V gene sequence: CDR1 GTSNPN, CDR2 SVGIG (reference sequence). V lost 2 bases to trimming and J lost 1 base, with 12 bases between them. This CDR3 spans 15 amino acids. The CDR3 region is CAWSLGGQSNQPQHF. DNA of the CDR3: TGTGCCTGGAGTCTAGGAGGACAGAGCAATCAGCCCCAGCATTTT.

This clone was observed a few times. The genes are TRBV12-2 and TRBJ2-7; the listed D gene, TRBD1, was not tested against the DNA. TRBV12-2 is classified as a pseudogene. The CDR3 sequence is 15 residues long. The CDR3 region is CASRPTRQGPYEQYF. CDR3 coding DNA: TGTGCAAGTCGCCCCACGCGACAGGGCCCCTACGAGCAGTACTTC.

The chain carries TRBV6-6 and TRBJ2-5, with D perhaps TRBD1 (6 bases). This CDR3 contains 16 residues. V shed 0 bases and J shed 7 bases, with 18 bases lying between them. The germline V gene has CDR1 MNHNY and CDR2 SVGAGI (reference sequence). The CDR3 sequence: CASSYSTGPPFATQYF. As DNA, the CDR3 is TGTGCCAGCAGTTACTCGACAGGTCCCCCGTTTGCGACCCAGTACTTC.

This chain's CDR3 is CSALGHLSSYNEQFF. The CDR3 region has the DNA TGCAGCGCTCTAGGACACCTCAGCTCCTACAATGAGCAGTTCTTC. The chain employs TRBV29-1 and TRBJ2-1; a possible D gene is TRBD1 (5 bases). Deletions cut 7 bases from V and 0 bases from J, with 16 bases between. Germline-derived CDR1 and CDR2 are SQVTM and ANQGSEA. This CDR3 region has 15 residues.

This chain joins TRBV15 and TRBJ2-1; TRBD1 matches at 8 bases. The CDR3 loop spans 14 amino acids. Losses at the gene ends were 3 bases for V and 3 bases for J; bases not matched to a gene: 1. Germline V gene lookup returns CDR1 LNHNV and CDR2 YYDKDF (reference sequence). The CDR3 loop reads CATSSGQGYNEQFF. In nucleotides, the CDR3 is TGTGCCACCAGCAGCGGACAGGGCTACAATGAGCAGTTCTTC.

The CDR3 region is CASSAPGQGETQYF. The CDR3 DNA is TGTGCCAGCAGCGCCCCCGGACAGGGGGAGACCCAGTACTTC. This rearrangement joins TRBV9 to TRBJ2-5; 9 positions agree with TRBD1. V dropped 3 bases and J dropped 5; count of bases not matched to a gene: 5. The germline V gene has CDR1 SGDLS and CDR2 YYNGEE. This CDR3 has 14 amino acids. Together with reference TRBV9 and TRBJ2-5, the CDR3 gives the full variable domain: DSGVTQTPKHLITATGQRVTLRCSPRSGDLSVYWYQQSLDQGLQFLIQYYNGEERAKGNILERFSAQQFPDLHSELNLSSLELGDSALYFCASSAPGQGETQYFGPGTRLLVL.

The chain has TRBV6-5 and TRBJ2-7; 11 nucleotides line up with TRBD2. The ends lost 4 bases at V and 2 bases at J; junction bases unmatched: 4. The CDR3 length is 15 residues. Germline V gives CDR1 MNHEY, CDR2 SVGAGI. As DNA, the CDR3 is TGTGCCAGCAGTTCAGGGACTAGCGGAACCTACGAGCAGTACTTC. Translation: CASSSGTSGTYEQYF.

The chain links TRBV5-1 to TRBJ2-5, with unresolved D. The germline V gene encodes CDR1 SGHRS and CDR2 YFSETQ. The CDR3 has 16 amino acids. With 0 bases removed from V and 4 bases from J, the gap between germline ends came to 16 bases. This CDR3 is CASSLVLADIGETQYF. CDR3 nucleotide sequence: TGCGCCAGCAGCTTGGTCTTGGCAGACATCGGAGAGACCCAGTACTTC.

In this sample, this clone turned up a few times. The chain links TRBV6-1 to TRBJ2-7; possibly TRBD1 for D (5 bases). With 4 bases removed from V and 5 bases from J, the gap between germline ends came to 15 bases. The CDR3 contains 14 residues. Germline V gives CDR1 MNHNS, CDR2 SASEGT. CDR3: CASSAVGVPDEQYF. The CDR3, as DNA: TGTGCCAGCAGTGCAGTAGGGGTACCGGACGAGCAGTACTTC.